This TCR beta chain was sequenced during a study of Graves' ophthalmopathy and Graves' hyperthyroidism. General study findings and limits: The majority of expanded thyroid clonotypes above 0.001 frequency also occurred in blood. The model flagged ophthalmopathy progression at 70% to 71% sensitivity and around 77% specificity.

V shed 6 bases, J shed 2 bases, and the junction held 11 bases outside the gene matches. The CDR3 sequence is 15 residues long. Germline V gene sequence: CDR1 DFQATT, CDR2 SNEGSKA (reference sequence). RNA transcripts yielded amplified TCR beta CDR3 regions. HTBI-primed RT-PCR formed the first round, and a multiplex PCR formed the second. TCRdb passed the multiplex PCR reads through MiXCR, listing each CDR3 protein once. The sample records 500,000 to 700,000 distinct CDR3 sequences, about two fifths being singletons. This clonotype was seen many times. The target antigen is unknown. Sequenced sample: peripheral blood or thyroid tissue (not recorded which). The V call is TRBV20-1, the J call TRBJ2-7; the match to TRBD1 covers 9 bases. This clonotype was obtained from an adult man with Graves' hyperthyroidism. CDR3 DNA: TGCAGTGCCGGGACTTCGGGACAGGGCACCTACGAGCAGTACTTC. Translated: CSAGTSGQGTYEQYF.